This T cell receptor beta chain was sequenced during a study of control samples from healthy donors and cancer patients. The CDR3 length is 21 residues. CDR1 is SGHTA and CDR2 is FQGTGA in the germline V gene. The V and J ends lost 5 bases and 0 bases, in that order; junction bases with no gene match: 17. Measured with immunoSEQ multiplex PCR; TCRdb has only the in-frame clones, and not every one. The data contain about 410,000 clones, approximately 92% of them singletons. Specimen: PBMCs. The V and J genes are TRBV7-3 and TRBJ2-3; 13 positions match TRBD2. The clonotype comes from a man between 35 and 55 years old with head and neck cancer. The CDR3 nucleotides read TGTGCCAGCAGCCGCCGGGCTACTAGCGGGGGGGCGGGTACCAGCACAGATACGCAGTATTTT. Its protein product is CASSRRATSGGAGTSTDTQYF.